This TCR beta chain is drawn from a study of metastatic and nonmetastatic thyroid tumors (TCRdb year 2020). Study-wide context: Repertoires were compared across peripheral blood and tumor or nodule tissue samples from malignant and benign thyroid patients.

The method behind the library was PCR. Sequencing took place on an Illumina HiSeq 4000. High-throughput sequencing was used to profile the CDR3 region of the TCR beta-chain in every patient. Per the authors' processing: The researchers built a classifier to tell apart papillary thyroid cancer patients with distant metastasis, based on CDR3 differences among clinicopathological groups. The Shannon index was used to assess repertoire diversity, and the Morisita-Horn index was used to assess tumor-blood repertoire similarity. TCRdb took the public reads, trimmed them with fastp at Q25, ran MiXCR for clone calling and kept in-frame beta chains. The V and J calls and clone size come from TCRdb's table, not from the authors' own analysis. The sample contains 30,000 to 40,000 clones, approximately 19% of them found a single time. Clones ranked in the top ten supply 20% to 25% of the sample. No treatment had been received by any patient before thyroid surgery. Using T-cell receptor beta sequencing, the study looked back at clinical samples from patients collected from 2012 to 2018.

In regard to this clone: No cognate antigen has been identified for it. No clone much larger than this one lies a single base away; base qualities are absent.

What the authors observed across the whole study: In both blood and tumor samples, malignant tumors were reported to have significantly higher TCR beta diversity than benign nodules.

The sequenced material came from blood. The TCR was taken from a female donor with papillary thyroid cancer or a benign thyroid nodule (not recorded which). Some clones in this sample may be carry-over from other donors' samples.

The nucleotide sequence is TGCAGTGCTCCCGGTATAGGGGAATATCAGCCCCAGCATTTT. This gives the protein CSAPGIGEYQPQHF. The chain joins TRBV20-1 to TRBJ1-5; a tentative D match to TRBD1 spans 5 bases. Via the germline V gene (reference sequence), CDR1 is DFQATT and CDR2 SNEGSKA. The CDR3, from cysteine to phenylalanine, totals 14 residues. This entry keeps only the CDR3 DNA: 42 bases, framed from base 1. V loses 5 bases, J loses 5 bases, and the germline ends lie 16 bases apart.